One sample yielded the 20 T cell receptor beta chains listed below, sequenced in a study of cytomegalovirus exposure and HLA in healthy donors. The method was immunoSEQ multiplex PCR; TCRdb's version includes in-frame clones alone and lacks a portion of them. This table has about 250,000 clones, about 83% appearing once. Material: PBMCs. These receptors all stem from a man younger than 35 in good health and CMV-seronegative.

The chain employs TRBV7-2 and TRBJ1-5; 7 bases line up with TRBD1. The germline V gene encodes CDR1 SGHTA and CDR2 FQGNSA. V lost 5 bases and J lost 4; bases outside the gene matches: 5. This CDR3 contains 14 residues. Here the CDR3 DNA reads TGTGCCAGCAGCGACAGGGTCGGGAATCAGCCCCAGCATTTT. Encoded protein: CASSDRVGNQPQHF.

The chain is built from TRBV10-1 and TRBJ2-2, with 12 bases fitting TRBD1. Germline-derived CDR1 and CDR2 are WNHNN and SYGVQD (reference sequence). V was clipped by 5 bases and J by 2 bases; unmatched bases: 3. The CDR3 has 16 amino acids. The CDR3 DNA follows: TGCGCCAGCAGTTCCGGGACAGGGGGCAACACCGGGGAGCTGTTTTTT. It translates to CASSSGTGGNTGELFF.

This rearrangement joins TRBV4-3 to TRBJ2-2; D remains ambiguous. The CDR3 is 14 amino acids. Per germline, CDR1 LGHNA and CDR2 YSLEER. Deletions cut 1 base from V and 7 bases from J, with 10 bases between. CDR3 nucleotide sequence: TGCGCCAGCAGCCAAGCCGTTTGGCTCGGGGAGCTGTTTTTT. Translating it yields CASSQAVWLGELFF.

The chain links TRBV30 to TRBJ1-5, with D unresolved. Between the trimmed V and J ends, which lost 4 bases and 4 bases, there was a span of 11 bases. From germline, CDR1 is GTSNPN and CDR2 SVGIG (reference sequence). The CDR3 is made up of 13 amino acids. Here the CDR3 reads CAWTGQTNQPQHF. CDR3 nucleotide sequence: TGTGCCTGGACGGGTCAAACAAATCAGCCCCAGCATTTT.

The V and J genes are TRBV7-9 and TRBJ2-7; possibly TRBD2 for D (5 bases). V was clipped by 4 bases and J by 6 bases, with 19 bases between them. The germline CDR1 and CDR2 sequences are SEHNR and FQNEAQ (reference sequence). The CDR3 is made up of 15 amino acids. CDR3 protein: CASSSYGLTGFEQYF. CDR3 nucleotide sequence: TGTGCCAGCAGCTCCTACGGACTGACGGGGTTCGAGCAGTACTTC. Combining the CDR3 with reference TRBV7-9 and TRBJ2-7 gives the whole variable domain DTGVSQNPRHKITKRGQNVTFRCDPISEHNRLYWYRQTLGQGPEFLTYFQNEAQLEKSRLLSDRFSAERPKGSFSTLEIQRTEQGDSAMYLCASSSYGLTGFEQYFGPGTRLTVT.

The chain employs TRBV4-2 and TRBJ2-7; D is undetermined. The CDR3 covers 14 residues. The ends were cut back, 1 base at V and 2 bases at J, with 9 bases in the middle. Germline V gene sequence: CDR1 LGHNA, CDR2 YNFKEQ. Written as DNA, the CDR3 is TGTGCCAGCAGCCAAGTACCAGAAACCTACGAGCAGTACTTC. Translated, it gives CASSQVPETYEQYF.

The chain carries TRBV6-1 and TRBJ1-2, with 8 bases aligning to TRBD1. J gave up 5 bases and V 7 bases, and 12 bases lay outside the gene matches. The germline CDR1 and CDR2 sequences are MNHNS and SASEGT. The CDR3 runs 15 residues. This chain's CDR3 is CASNPVTGDLYGYTF. Written as DNA, the CDR3 is TGTGCCAGCAACCCCGTGACAGGGGACCTTTATGGCTACACCTTC.

The J gene is TRBJ2-5, the V gene TRBV7-8; 10 bases match TRBD2. V lost 3 bases and J lost 4; bases outside the gene matches: 23. The germline gives CDR1 SGHVS, CDR2 FQNEAQ. The CDR3 consists of 21 residues. CDR3 in DNA: TGTGCCAGCAGCTTTTCTTCGACGGCTAGCGGGAGTTTAAGATGGAGAGAGACCCAGTACTTC. Protein product: CASSFSSTASGSLRWRETQYF.

The chain links TRBV4-3 to TRBJ1-1; unclear D gene. Looked up from germline, CDR1 is LGHNA and CDR2 is YSLEER. V lost 0 bases to trimming and J lost 3 bases, with 11 bases between them. The CDR3 is made up of 15 amino acids. CDR3: CASSQDPSGYTEAFF. The CDR3, as DNA: TGCGCCAGCAGCCAAGACCCCTCGGGGTACACTGAAGCTTTCTTT.

V is TRBV6-1 and J is TRBJ2-2; D is uncertain. CDR1 is MNHNS, CDR2 SASEGT, per germline. V was shortened by 11 bases and J by 6 bases, with 13 bases between the two germline ends. This CDR3 is built from 12 residues. The CDR3 spells CAGGSMAGELFF. The DNA for the CDR3 is TGTGCCGGCGGCAGCATGGCCGGGGAGCTGTTTTTT.

The rearrangement joins TRBV5-5 to TRBJ1-5; the match to TRBD1 covers 7 bases. From germline, CDR1 is SGHKS and CDR2 YYEKEE (reference sequence). J gave up 7 bases and V 3 bases, and 7 bases lay outside the gene matches. The CDR3 loop spans 14 amino acids. This CDR3 reads CASSSRQGGQPQHF. CDR3 nucleotide sequence: TGTGCCAGCAGCTCGCGACAGGGTGGCCAGCCCCAGCATTTT.

This rearrangement joins TRBV7-3 to TRBJ1-2, with 11 bases lining up with TRBD1. The germline CDR1 and CDR2 sequences are SGHTA and FQGTGA. J lost 7 bases, V lost 4 bases, and 5 bases had no gene match. CDR3 size: 14 residues. CDR3 loop: CASSSDRGRGGYTF. The DNA of the CDR3 is TGTGCCAGCAGCTCGGACAGGGGGCGAGGTGGCTACACCTTC.

This chain links TRBV9 with TRBJ2-1; 8 bases line up with TRBD1. From germline, CDR1 is SGDLS and CDR2 YYNGEE. The CDR3 has 13 amino acids. V was clipped by 4 bases and J by 7 bases; unmatched bases: 4. The CDR3 here is CASSSGGRNEQFF. As DNA, the CDR3 is TGTGCCAGCAGCTCAGGGGGCCGTAATGAGCAGTTCTTC.

The rearrangement uses TRBV20-1 and TRBJ2-1; D remains ambiguous. The germline V gene has CDR1 DFQATT and CDR2 SNEGSKA (reference sequence). The CDR3 loop spans 11 amino acids. The V end lost 3 bases, the J end lost 6 bases, and 6 bases lay between the germline ends. CDR3 loop: CSARGVNEQFF. The DNA of the CDR3 is TGCAGTGCTAGGGGCGTCAATGAGCAGTTCTTC.

The chain uses TRBV6-5 and TRBJ1-6, with D possibly being TRBD1 (5 bases). Germline V CDR1 and CDR2: MNHEY, SVGAGI. The CDR3 contains 15 residues. V gave up 6 bases and J gave up 8 bases, with 17 bases separating them. CDR3 DNA: TGTGCCAGCAGACGAAACAGGATTCTGGATTCACCCCTCCACTTT. Its translation is CASRRNRILDSPLHF.

The V and J genes are TRBV7-9 and TRBJ2-3; D is undetermined. The germline CDR1 and CDR2 sequences are SEHNR and FQNEAQ (reference sequence). CDR3 length equals 15 residues. With 3 bases removed from V and 6 bases from J, the gap between germline ends came to 16 bases. CDR3 sequence reads: CASSLGVAGYDTQYF. The CDR3 coding sequence is TGTGCCAGCAGCTTGGGCGTTGCAGGCTATGATACGCAGTATTTT.

This clone came up once. The V and J genes are TRBV2 and TRBJ2-1; no firm D call. This CDR3 region has 13 residues. The germline V and J ends were trimmed by 8 bases and 5 bases, with 13 bases remaining between them. The germline gives CDR1 SNHLY, CDR2 FYNNEI. The CDR3 loop is CASLENGDNEQFF. CDR3 nucleotides: TGTGCCAGCCTAGAGAACGGAGACAATGAGCAGTTCTTC.

This chain connects TRBV18 to TRBJ2-3; TRBD2 matches at 9 bases. V lost 6 bases to trimming and J lost 3 bases; unmatched junction nucleotides: 13. The CDR3 totals 17 residues. Germline CDR1 KGHSH, CDR2 LQKENI. In nucleotides, the CDR3 is TGTGCCAGCTCCCCCACTCTGGGGAGCGGGAGGACAGATACGCAGTATTTT. It is translated as CASSPTLGSGRTDTQYF.

V is TRBV9 and J is TRBJ1-3; a weak D match, TRBD1 (6 bases). Germline CDR1 and CDR2: SGDLS and YYNGEE. V gave up 3 bases and J gave up 2 bases, with 12 bases separating them. The CDR3 spans 15 residues. Here the CDR3 reads CASSAGNRAGNTIYF. CDR3 in DNA: TGTGCCAGCAGCGCCGGGAACAGGGCTGGAAACACCATATATTTT.

The rearrangement uses TRBV2 and TRBJ2-1; D perhaps matches TRBD2 (6 bases). The CDR3 spans 15 residues. CDR1 and CDR2 (germline): SNHLY, FYNNEI. Trimming took 5 bases from V and 10 from J, leaving 21 bases between them. CDR3 sequence (DNA): TGTGCCAGCAGTCGTGAAGGACTACGTCTAATCGAGCAGTTCTTC. It specifies CASSREGLRLIEQFF.